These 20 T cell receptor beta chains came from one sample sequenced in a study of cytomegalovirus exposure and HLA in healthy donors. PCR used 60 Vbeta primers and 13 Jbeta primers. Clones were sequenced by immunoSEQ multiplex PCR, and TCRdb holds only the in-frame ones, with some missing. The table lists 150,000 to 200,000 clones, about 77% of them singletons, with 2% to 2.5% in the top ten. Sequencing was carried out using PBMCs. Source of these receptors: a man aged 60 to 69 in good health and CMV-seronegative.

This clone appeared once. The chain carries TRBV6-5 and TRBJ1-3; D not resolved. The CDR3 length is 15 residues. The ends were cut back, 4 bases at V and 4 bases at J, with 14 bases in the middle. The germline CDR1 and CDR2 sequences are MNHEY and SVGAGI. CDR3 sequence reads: CASSWRPSRGNTIYF. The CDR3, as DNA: TGTGCCAGCAGTTGGCGCCCCTCTAGAGGAAACACCATATATTTT.

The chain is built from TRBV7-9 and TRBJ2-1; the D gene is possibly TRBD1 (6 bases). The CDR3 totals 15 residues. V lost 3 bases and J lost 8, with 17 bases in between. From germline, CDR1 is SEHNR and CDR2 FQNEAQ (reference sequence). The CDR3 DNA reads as TGTGCCAGCAGCTTCGGGCAGGGGAGATATGATGAGCAGTTCTTC. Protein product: CASSFGQGRYDEQFF.

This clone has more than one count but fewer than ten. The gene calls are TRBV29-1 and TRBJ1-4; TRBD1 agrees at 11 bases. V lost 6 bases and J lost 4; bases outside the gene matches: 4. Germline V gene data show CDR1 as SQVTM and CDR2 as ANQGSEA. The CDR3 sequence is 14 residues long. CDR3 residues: CSVGQGAYNEKLFF. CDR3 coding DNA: TGCAGCGTCGGACAGGGGGCGTATAATGAAAAACTGTTTTTT. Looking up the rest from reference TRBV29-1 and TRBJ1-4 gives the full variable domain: SAVISQKPSRDICQRGTSLTIQCQVDSQVTMMFWYRQQPGQSLTLIATANQGSEATYESGFVIDKFPISRPNLTFSTLTVSNMSPEDSSIYLCSVGQGAYNEKLFFGSGTQLSVL.

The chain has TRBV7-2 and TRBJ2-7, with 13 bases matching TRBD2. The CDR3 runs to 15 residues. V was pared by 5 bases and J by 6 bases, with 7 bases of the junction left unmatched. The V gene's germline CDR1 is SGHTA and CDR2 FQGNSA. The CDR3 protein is CASSSGLAGAREQYF. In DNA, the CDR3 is TGTGCCAGCAGCAGCGGACTAGCGGGAGCCCGCGAGCAGTACTTC.

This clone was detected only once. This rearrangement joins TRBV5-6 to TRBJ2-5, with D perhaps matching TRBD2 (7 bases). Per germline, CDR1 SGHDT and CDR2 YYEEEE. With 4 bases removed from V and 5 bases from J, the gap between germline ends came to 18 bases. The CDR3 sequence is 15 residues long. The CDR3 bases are TGTGCCAGCAGCCAGGGGTGGAGGGGAGGGGAGACCCAGTACTTC. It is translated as CASSQGWRGGETQYF.

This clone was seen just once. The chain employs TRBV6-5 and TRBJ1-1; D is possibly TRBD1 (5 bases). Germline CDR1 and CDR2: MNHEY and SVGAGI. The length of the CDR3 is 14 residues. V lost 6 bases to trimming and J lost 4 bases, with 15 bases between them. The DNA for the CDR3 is TGTGCCAGCAGCCATTGGCCAGGGTCCACTGAAGCTTTCTTT. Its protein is CASSHWPGSTEAFF.

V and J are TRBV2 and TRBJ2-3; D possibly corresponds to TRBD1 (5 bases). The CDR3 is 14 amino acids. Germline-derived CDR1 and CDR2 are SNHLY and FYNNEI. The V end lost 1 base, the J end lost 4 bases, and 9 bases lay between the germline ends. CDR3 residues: CASSEDRSPDTQYF. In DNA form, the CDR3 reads TGTGCCAGCAGTGAAGACAGGTCCCCAGATACGCAGTATTTT. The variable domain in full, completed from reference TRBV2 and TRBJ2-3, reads EPEVTQTPSHQVTQMGQEVILRCVPISNHLYFYWYRQILGQKVEFLVSFYNNEISEKSEIFDDQFSVERPDGSNFTLKIRSTKLEDSAMYFCASSEDRSPDTQYFGPGTRLTVL.

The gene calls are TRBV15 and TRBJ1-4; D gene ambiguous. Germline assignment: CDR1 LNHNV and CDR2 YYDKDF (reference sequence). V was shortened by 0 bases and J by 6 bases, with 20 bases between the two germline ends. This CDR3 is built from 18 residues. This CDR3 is CATSRDESGMLADEKLFF. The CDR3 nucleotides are TGTGCCACCAGCAGAGATGAATCCGGGATGCTAGCGGATGAAAAACTGTTTTTT.

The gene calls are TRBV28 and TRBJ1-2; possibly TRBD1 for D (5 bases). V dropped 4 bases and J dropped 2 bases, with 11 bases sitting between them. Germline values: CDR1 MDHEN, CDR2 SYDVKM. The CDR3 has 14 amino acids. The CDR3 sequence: CASSSDSMNYGYTF. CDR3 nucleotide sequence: TGTGCCAGCAGTTCCGACAGCATGAACTATGGCTACACCTTC.

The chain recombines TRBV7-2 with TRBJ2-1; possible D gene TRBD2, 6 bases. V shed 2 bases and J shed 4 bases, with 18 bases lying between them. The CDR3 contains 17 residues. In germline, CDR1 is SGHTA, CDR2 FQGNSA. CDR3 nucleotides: TGTGCCAGCAGCTTAAGCGGAGGAGGGAGGAGTTACAATGAGCAGTTCTTC. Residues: CASSLSGGGRSYNEQFF. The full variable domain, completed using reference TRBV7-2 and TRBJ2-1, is GAGVSQSPSNKVTEKGKDVELRCDPISGHTALYWYRQSLGQGLEFLIYFQGNSAPDKSGLPSDRFSAERTGGSVSTLTIQRTQQEDSAVYLCASSLSGGGRSYNEQFFGPGTRLTVL.

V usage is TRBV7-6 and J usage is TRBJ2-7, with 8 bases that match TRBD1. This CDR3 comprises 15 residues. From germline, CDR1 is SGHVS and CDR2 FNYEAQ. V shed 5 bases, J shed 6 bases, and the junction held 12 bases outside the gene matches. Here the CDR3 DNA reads TGTGCCAGCAGCCCCGGACAGGGATTACCTCCCGAGCAGTACTTC. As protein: CASSPGQGLPPEQYF.

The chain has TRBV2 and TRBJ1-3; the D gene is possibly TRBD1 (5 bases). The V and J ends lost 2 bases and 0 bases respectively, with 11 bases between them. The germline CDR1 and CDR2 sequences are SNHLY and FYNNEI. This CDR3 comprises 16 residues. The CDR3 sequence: CASSENQGVSGNTIYF. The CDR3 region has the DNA TGTGCCAGCAGTGAAAATCAAGGGGTCTCTGGAAACACCATATATTTT.

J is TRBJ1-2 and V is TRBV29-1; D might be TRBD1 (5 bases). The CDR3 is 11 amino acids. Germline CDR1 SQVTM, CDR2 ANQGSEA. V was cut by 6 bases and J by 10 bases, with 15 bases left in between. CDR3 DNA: TGCAGCGTCCTAACAGGACACGTCTACACCTTC. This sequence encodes CSVLTGHVYTF.

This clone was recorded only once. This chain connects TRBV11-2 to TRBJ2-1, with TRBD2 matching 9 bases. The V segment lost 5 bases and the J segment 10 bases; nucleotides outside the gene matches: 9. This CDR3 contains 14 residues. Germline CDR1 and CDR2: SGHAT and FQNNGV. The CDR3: CASSPSGTSREQFF. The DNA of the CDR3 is TGTGCCAGCAGCCCCTCGGGGACTAGCAGAGAGCAGTTCTTC.

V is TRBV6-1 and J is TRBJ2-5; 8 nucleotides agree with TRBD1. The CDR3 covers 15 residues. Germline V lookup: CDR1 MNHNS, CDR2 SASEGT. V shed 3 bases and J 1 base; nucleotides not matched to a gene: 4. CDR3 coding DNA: TGTGCCAGCAGTGATAAACAGGGGGTCCAAGAGACCCAGTACTTC. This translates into CASSDKQGVQETQYF.

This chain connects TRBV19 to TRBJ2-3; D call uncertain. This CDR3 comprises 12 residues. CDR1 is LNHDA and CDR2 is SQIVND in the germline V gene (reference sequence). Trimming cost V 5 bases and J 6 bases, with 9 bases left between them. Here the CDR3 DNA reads TGTGCCAGTAGTCCCCCATCCGATACGCAGTATTTT. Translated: CASSPPSDTQYF.

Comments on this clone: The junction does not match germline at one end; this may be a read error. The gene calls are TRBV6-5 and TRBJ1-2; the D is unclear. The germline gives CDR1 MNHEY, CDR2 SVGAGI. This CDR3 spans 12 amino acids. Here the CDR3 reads CASRSVDYGYPF. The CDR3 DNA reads TGTGCCAGCCGCAGTGTGGACTATGGCTACCCCTTC.

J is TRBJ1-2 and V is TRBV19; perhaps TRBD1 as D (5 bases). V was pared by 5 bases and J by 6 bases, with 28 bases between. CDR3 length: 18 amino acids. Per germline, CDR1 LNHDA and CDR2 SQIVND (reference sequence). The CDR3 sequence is CASSHSSGVRGRIDGYTF. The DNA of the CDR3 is TGTGCCAGTAGTCACTCATCGGGAGTTAGGGGCCGAATCGATGGCTACACCTTC.

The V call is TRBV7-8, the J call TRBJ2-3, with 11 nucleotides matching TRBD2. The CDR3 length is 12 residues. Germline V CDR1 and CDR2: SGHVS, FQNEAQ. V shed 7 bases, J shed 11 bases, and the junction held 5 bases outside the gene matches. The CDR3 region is CASNKLAGEQYF. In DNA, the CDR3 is TGTGCCAGCAACAAACTAGCGGGAGAGCAGTATTTT.

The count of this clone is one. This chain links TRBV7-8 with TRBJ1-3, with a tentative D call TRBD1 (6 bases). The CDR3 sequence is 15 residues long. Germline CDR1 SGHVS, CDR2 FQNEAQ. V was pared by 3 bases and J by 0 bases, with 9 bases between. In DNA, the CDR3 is TGTGCCAGCAGCTTTGCACAGGGCTCTGGAAACACCATATATTTT. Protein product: CASSFAQGSGNTIYF. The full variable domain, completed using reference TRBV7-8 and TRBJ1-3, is GAGVSQSPRYKVAKRGQDVALRCDPISGHVSLFWYQQALGQGPEFLTYFQNEAQLDKSGLPSDRFFAERPEGSVSTLKIQRTQQEDSAVYLCASSFAQGSGNTIYFGEGSWLTVV.